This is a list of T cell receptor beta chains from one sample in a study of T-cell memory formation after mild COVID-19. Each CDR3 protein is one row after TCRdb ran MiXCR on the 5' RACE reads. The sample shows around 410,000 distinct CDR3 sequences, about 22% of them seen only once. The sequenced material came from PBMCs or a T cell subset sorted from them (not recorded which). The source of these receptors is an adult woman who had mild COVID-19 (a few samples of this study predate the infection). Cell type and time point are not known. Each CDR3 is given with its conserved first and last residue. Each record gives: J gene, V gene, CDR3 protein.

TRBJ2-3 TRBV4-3 CASSQVGRATSTDTQYF
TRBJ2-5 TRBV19 CACGGEETQYF
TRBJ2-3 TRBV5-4 CASSAGTGADTQYF
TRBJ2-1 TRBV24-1 CATSDLEGTGNNEQFF
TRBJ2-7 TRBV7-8 CASRDPAGGTYEQYF
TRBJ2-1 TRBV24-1 CATSDFSGRTGNEQFF
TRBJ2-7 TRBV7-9 CASSPIGSIYEQYF
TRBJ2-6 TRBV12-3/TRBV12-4 CASSKSVAGGPGANVLTF
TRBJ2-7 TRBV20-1 CSATGQDSYEQYF
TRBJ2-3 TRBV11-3 CASSTRGSGRGRTDTQYF
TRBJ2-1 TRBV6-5 CASSRPGNPDHEQFF
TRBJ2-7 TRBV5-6 CASSLILAEGYTYEQYF
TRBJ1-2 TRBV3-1 CASSQETGRSGYTF
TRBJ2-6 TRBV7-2 CASSFRYSGANVLTF
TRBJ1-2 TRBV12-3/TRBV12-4 CASSRTDSSYGYTF
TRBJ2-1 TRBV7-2 CASSFLLRGGDEQFF
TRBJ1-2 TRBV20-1 CSARPGQGASGYTF
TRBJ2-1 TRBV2 CASSRSSGRMYNEQFF
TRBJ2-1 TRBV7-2 CASRAANNEQFF
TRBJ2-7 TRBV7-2 CASSLGTGIYEQYF
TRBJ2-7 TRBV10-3 CAIRKDPRSYEQYF
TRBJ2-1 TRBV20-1 CSARFTSGGPYNEQFF
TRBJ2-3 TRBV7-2 CASSPPSGESTDTQYF
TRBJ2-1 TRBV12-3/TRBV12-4 CASSLDIGEQFF
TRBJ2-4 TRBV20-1 CSARDQNRQGLINIQYF
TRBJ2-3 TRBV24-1 CATSDLKGGSLNTQYF
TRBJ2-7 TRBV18 CASSPRSQGRVGEQYF
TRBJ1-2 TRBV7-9 CASSPGYTF
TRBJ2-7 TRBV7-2 CASSLSGGSSYEQYF
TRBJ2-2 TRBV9 CASSAQLAGDTGELFF
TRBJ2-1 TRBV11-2 CASRQTGRDYNEQFF
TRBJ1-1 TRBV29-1 CSVLDTEAFF
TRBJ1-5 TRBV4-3 CASSQDLGDHQPQHF
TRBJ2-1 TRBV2 CASSEPSGSPNEQFF
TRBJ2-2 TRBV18 CASSPPQGRTGELFF